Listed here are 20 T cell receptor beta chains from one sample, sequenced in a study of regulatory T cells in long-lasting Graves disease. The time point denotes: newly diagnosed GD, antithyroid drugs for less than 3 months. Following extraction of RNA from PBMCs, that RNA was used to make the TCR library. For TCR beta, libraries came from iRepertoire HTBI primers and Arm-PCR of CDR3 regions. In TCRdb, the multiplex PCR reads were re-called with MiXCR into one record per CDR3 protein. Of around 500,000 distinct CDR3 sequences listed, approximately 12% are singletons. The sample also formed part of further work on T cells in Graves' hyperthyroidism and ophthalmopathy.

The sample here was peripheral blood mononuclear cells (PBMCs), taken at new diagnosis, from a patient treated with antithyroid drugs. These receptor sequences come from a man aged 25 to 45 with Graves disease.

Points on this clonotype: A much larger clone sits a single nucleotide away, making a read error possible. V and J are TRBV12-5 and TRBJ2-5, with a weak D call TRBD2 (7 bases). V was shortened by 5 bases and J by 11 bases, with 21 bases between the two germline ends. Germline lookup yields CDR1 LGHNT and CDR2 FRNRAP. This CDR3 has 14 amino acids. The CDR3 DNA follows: TGTGCTAGTGGTAATTCGGGGGGCCGGGATGAGCAGTACTTC. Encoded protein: CASGNSGGRDEQYF.

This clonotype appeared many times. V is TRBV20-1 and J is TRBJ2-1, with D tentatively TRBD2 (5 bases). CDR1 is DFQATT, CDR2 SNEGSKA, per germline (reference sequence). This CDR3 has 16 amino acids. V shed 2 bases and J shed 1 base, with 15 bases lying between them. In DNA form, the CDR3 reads TGCAGTGCTAGAAGCGGAGAGGGTACTTCCTACAATGAGCAGTTCTTC. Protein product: CSARSGEGTSYNEQFF.

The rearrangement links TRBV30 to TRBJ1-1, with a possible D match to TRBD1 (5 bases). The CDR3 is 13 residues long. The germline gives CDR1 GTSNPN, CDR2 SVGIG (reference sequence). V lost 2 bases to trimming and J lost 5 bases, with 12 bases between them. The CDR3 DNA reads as TGTGCCTGGAGTAGGTGGGGGGGGACTGAAGCTTTCTTT. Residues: CAWSRWGGTEAFF. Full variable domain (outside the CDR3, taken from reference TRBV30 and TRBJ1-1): SQTIHQWPATLVQPVGSPLSLECTVEGTSNPNLYWYRQAAGRGLQLLFYSVGIGQISSEVPQNLSASRPQDRQFILSSKKLLLSDSGFYLCAWSRWGGTEAFFGQGTRLTVV.

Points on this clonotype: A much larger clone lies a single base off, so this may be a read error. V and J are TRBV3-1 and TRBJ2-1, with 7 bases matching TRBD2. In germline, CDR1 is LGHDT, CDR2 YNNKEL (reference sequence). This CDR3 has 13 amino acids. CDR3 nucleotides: TGTGCCAGCAGCCGCCGGGAGGACAATGAGCAGTCCTTC. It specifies CASSRREDNEQSF.

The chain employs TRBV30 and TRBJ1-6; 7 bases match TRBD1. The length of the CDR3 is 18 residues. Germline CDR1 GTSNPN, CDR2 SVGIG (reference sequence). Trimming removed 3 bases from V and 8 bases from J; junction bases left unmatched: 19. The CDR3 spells CAWRFDRVVGLMDSPLHF. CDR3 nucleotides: TGTGCCTGGAGATTTGACAGGGTCGTAGGACTTATGGATTCACCCCTCCACTTT.

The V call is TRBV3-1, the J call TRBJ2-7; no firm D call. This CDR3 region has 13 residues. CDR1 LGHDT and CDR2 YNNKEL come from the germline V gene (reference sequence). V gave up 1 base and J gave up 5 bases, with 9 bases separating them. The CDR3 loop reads CASSQGAGDEQYF. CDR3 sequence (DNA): TGTGCCAGCAGCCAAGGGGCTGGGGACGAGCAGTACTTC.

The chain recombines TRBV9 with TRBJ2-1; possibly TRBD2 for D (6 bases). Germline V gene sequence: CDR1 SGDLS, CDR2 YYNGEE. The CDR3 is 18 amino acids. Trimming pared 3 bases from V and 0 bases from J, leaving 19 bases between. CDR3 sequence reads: CASSGSSGPRSSYNEQFF. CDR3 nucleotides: TGTGCCAGCAGCGGGTCCAGCGGGCCACGGAGCTCCTACAATGAGCAGTTCTTC.

CDR3 residues: CATSDPHRDRGYEQYF. The CDR3, as DNA: TGTGCCACCAGTGATCCTCACCGGGACAGGGGCTACGAGCAGTACTTC. The chain uses TRBV24-1 and TRBJ2-7; 10 bases are a match to TRBD1. The V gene end was trimmed by 3 bases and the J gene end by 3 bases; junction bases not matched to a gene: 7. From germline, CDR1 is KGHDR and CDR2 SFDVKD. The CDR3 is 16 amino acids.

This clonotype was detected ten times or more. This chain's CDR3 is CASSSQLAGGLETQYF. The CDR3 coding sequence is TGTGCCAGCAGCTCTCAGCTAGCGGGAGGTCTAGAGACCCAGTACTTC. The genes are TRBV11-2 and TRBJ2-5; 11 nucleotides align to TRBD2. Looked up from germline, CDR1 is SGHAT and CDR2 is FQNNGV. CDR3 length: 16 residues. After removal of 4 bases from V and 4 bases from J, the junction contained 8 bases not matched to a gene.

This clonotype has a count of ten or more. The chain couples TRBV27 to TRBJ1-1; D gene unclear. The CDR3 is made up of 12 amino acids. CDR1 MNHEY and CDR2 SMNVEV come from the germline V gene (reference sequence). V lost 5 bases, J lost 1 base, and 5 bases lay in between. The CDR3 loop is CASSAGNTEAFF. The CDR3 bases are TGTGCCAGCAGTGCTGGGAACACTGAAGCTTTCTTT.

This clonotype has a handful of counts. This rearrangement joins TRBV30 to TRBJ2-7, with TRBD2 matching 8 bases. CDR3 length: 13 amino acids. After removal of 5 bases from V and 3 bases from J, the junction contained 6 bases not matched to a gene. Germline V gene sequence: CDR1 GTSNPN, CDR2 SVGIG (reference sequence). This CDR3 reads CAWATSGVYEQYF. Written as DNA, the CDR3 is TGTGCCTGGGCTACTAGCGGCGTCTACGAGCAGTACTTC.

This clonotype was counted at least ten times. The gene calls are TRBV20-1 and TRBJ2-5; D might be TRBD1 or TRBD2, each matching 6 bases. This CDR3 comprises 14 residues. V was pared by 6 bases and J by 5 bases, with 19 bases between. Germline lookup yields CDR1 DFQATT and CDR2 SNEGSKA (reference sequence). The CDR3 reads CSALSWWGAETQYF. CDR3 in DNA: TGCAGTGCCCTCAGTTGGTGGGGGGCTGAGACCCAGTACTTC.

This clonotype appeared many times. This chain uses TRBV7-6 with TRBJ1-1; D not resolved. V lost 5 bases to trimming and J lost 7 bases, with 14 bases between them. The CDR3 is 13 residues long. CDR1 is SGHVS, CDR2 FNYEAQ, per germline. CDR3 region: CASSPGPLDEAFF. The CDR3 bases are TGTGCCAGCAGCCCCGGACCGTTAGATGAAGCTTTCTTT.

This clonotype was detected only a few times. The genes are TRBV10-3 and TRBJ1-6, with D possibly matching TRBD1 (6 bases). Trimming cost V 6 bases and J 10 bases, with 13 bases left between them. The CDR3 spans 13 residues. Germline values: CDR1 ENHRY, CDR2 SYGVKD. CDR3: CAISLNDRSPLHF. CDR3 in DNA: TGTGCCATCAGCTTAAACGACAGGTCACCCCTCCACTTT.

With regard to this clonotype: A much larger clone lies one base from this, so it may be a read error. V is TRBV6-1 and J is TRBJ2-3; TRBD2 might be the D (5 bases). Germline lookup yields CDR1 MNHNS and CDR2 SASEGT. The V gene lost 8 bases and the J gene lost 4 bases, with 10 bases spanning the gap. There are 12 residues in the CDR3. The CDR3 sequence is CASREGADTQYF. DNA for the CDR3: TGTGCCAGCCGCGAGGGCGCAGATACGCAGTATTTT.

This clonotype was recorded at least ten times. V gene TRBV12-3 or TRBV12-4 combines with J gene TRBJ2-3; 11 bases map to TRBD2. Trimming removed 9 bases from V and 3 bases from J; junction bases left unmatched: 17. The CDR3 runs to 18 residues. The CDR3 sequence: CARGPGAPSGRYTDTQYF. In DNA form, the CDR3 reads TGTGCCAGGGGCCCCGGGGCGCCTAGCGGGAGGTATACAGATACGCAGTATTTT.

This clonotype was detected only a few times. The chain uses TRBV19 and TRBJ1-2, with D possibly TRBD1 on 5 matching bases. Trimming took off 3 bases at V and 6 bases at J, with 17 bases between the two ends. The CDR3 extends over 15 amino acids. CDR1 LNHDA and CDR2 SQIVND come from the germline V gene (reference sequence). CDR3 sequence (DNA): TGTGCCAGTAGTATGGTCTACAGGACTTTGGATGGCTACACCTTC. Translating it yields CASSMVYRTLDGYTF.

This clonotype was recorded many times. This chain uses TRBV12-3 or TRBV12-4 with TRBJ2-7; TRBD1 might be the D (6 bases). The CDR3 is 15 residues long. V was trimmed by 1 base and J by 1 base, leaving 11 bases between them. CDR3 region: CASSLVTGPSYEQYF. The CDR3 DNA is TGTGCCAGCAGTTTAGTGACAGGACCTTCCTACGAGCAGTACTTC.

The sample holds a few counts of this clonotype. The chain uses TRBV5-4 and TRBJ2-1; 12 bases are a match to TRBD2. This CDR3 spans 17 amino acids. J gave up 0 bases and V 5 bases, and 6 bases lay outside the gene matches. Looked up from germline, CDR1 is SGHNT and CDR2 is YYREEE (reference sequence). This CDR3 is CASSPTSGSFSYNEQFF. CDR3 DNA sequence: TGTGCCAGCAGTCCGACTAGCGGGAGCTTCTCCTACAATGAGCAGTTCTTC.

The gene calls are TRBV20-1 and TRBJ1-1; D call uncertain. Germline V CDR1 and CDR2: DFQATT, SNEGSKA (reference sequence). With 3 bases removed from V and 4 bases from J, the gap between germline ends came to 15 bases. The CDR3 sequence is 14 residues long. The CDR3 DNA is TGCAGTGCTAGGTGGGCCGTGAGAGGCACTGAAGCTTTCTTT. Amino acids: CSARWAVRGTEAFF.